The source of this T cell receptor beta chain is a study of neoadjuvant nivolumab and ipilimumab in lung cancer. Whole-study context: Nivolumab 3 mg/kg was given days 1, 15 and 29, plus ipilimumab 1 mg/kg day 1 in combination.

As to this clone: Antigen unknown.

Data came from immunoSEQ multiplex PCR; TCRdb stores just in-frame clones and leaves some out. The sample carries about 38,000 clones, roughly 89% recorded once. This CDR3 spans 14 amino acids. Per the germline V gene, CDR1 is SNHLY and CDR2 is FYNNEI. The ends were cut back, 8 bases at V and 3 bases at J, with 14 bases in the middle. Study observations and caveats: Only two of four nivolumab-treated tumors gained richness and clonality by surgery.

This specimen was peripheral blood, taken before neoadjuvant nivolumab, alone or with ipilimumab. This receptor was obtained from an adult with non-small cell lung cancer. This sequence joins TRBV2 and TRBJ2-1; D is uncertain. The chain's CDR3 is CASGRMRGYNEQFF. The DNA of the CDR3 is TGTGCCAGCGGGCGGATGCGCGGCTACAATGAGCAGTTCTTC.